The 24 T cell receptor beta chains reported below all come from one sample, sequenced in a study of blood T cell repertoires in COVID-19 (dated by TCRdb to 2019 to 2021). Library preparation was by the immunoSEQ multiplex PCR assay. TCRdb took over this immuneACCESS table, retaining in-frame rearrangements with V and J assigned. Such tables are incomplete; in checked studies, under half of the missing clones stem from an unresolved V gene, and the remainder is unexplained. The sample contains about 74,000 clones, about four fifths of them found a single time. The leading ten clones occupy roughly a sixth of the sample. Sequenced input: peripheral blood. These receptors all stem from a human donor in a cohort sampled during active COVID-19.

The gene calls are TRBV28 and TRBJ2-7, with D maybe TRBD2 (6 bases). The length of the CDR3 is 15 residues. Trimming took 2 bases from V and 2 from J, leaving 13 bases between them. Germline lookup yields CDR1 MDHEN and CDR2 SYDVKM. CDR3 bases: TGTGCCAGCAGTTTACAGACTAGAGTCACCTACGAGCAGTACTTC. Translation gives CASSLQTRVTYEQYF.

The chain uses TRBV11-3 and TRBJ2-3; 10 bases line up with TRBD2. Germline V CDR1 and CDR2: SGHNT, YENEEA. The CDR3 extends over 19 amino acids. With 0 bases clipped from V and 3 bases from J, the junction kept 12 bases outside the gene matches. CDR3 amino acids: CASSLEAPGLAGETDTQYF. Here the CDR3 DNA reads TGTGCCAGCAGCTTAGAAGCGCCGGGGCTAGCGGGAGAGACAGATACGCAGTATTTT.

This chain connects TRBV2 to TRBJ2-7, with D possibly TRBD1 on 7 matching bases. Trimming stripped 8 bases from V and 4 bases from J, with 18 bases between. The germline gives CDR1 SNHLY, CDR2 FYNNEI. The CDR3 has 14 residues. The CDR3 DNA sequence: TGTGCCAGCCAAGAAGGAGCAGGGGGGTACGAGCAGTACTTC. Its translation is CASQEGAGGYEQYF.

The CDR3 bases are TGTGCCAGCAGACAGGGCGGTGGAAACACCATATATTTT. This translates into CASRQGGGNTIYF. This chain connects TRBV6-5 to TRBJ1-3, with D tentatively TRBD1 (6 bases). Deletions cut 6 bases from V and 3 bases from J, with 9 bases between. The length of the CDR3 is 13 residues. The germline gives CDR1 MNHEY, CDR2 SVGAGI.

The chain carries TRBV12-3 or TRBV12-4 and TRBJ2-7; D perhaps matches TRBD2 (6 bases). V dropped 5 bases and J dropped 4 bases, with 9 bases sitting between them. The CDR3 totals 12 residues. CDR3 DNA sequence: TGTGCCAGCAGTGCGGGAAAGTACGAGCAGTACTTC. Translated, it gives CASSAGKYEQYF.

The chain couples TRBV25-1 to TRBJ1-5, with TRBD1 matching over 8 bases. The CDR3 contains 13 residues. Germline V CDR1 and CDR2: MGHDK, SYGVNS. J gave up 4 bases and V 6 bases, and 2 bases lay outside the gene matches. As DNA, the CDR3 is TGTGCCAGCAGGCAGGGGGCGAATCAGCCCCAGCATTTT. Translation gives CASRQGANQPQHF. Using reference TRBV25-1 and TRBJ1-5 for the parts outside the CDR3, the full variable domain is EADIYQTPRYLVIGTGKKITLECSQTMGHDKMYWYQQDPGMELHLIHYSYGVNSTEKGDLSSESTVSRIRTEHFPLTLESARPSHTSQYLCASRQGANQPQHFGDGTRLSIL.

The chain joins TRBV6-5 to TRBJ2-2; D may be TRBD2 (6 bases). V was cut by 0 bases and J by 7 bases, with 12 bases left in between. Germline CDR1 MNHEY, CDR2 SVGAGI. The CDR3 has 15 residues. CDR3 DNA: TGTGCCAGCAGTTACTCACCTAGCGTGGACGGGGAGCTGTTTTTT. It encodes CASSYSPSVDGELFF.

The chain employs TRBV4-3 and TRBJ1-6; D is perhaps TRBD1 (5 bases). CDR1 is LGHNA, CDR2 YSLEER, per germline. V shed 4 bases and J shed 7 bases, with 8 bases lying between them. The CDR3 sequence is 13 residues long. This chain's CDR3 is CASSRGENSPLHF. CDR3 coding DNA: TGCGCCAGCAGCCGGGGGGAAAATTCACCCCTCCACTTT.

The chain has TRBV3-1 (or the pseudogene TRBV3-2) and TRBJ2-1, with 9 nucleotides matching TRBD2. The CDR3 length is 14 residues. Germline trimming cut 8 bases from V and 5 bases from J; bases unmatched to any gene: 7. Looked up from germline, CDR1 is LGHDT and CDR2 is YNNKEL (reference sequence). CDR3 amino acids: CASGSSGVHNEQFF. The DNA of the CDR3 is TGTGCCAGCGGGTCTAGCGGGGTCCACAATGAGCAGTTCTTC.

The gene calls are TRBV6-5 and TRBJ1-5; D not certain. The length of the CDR3 is 15 residues. Trimming removed 0 bases from V and 5 bases from J, with 11 bases in between. The germline CDR1 and CDR2 sequences are MNHEY and SVGAGI. The CDR3: CASSYSNSGDQPQHF. The CDR3 region has the DNA TGTGCCAGCAGTTACTCGAACAGCGGAGATCAGCCCCAGCATTTT.

The V call is TRBV19, the J call TRBJ2-7, with 13 positions matching TRBD2. The V segment lost 5 bases and the J segment 4 bases; nucleotides outside the gene matches: 8. Germline CDR1 and CDR2: LNHDA and SQIVND (reference sequence). The CDR3 is made up of 16 amino acids. As DNA, the CDR3 is TGTGCCAGTAGTTCCGGGACTAGCGGGAATCGGTACGAGCAGTACTTC. Amino acids: CASSSGTSGNRYEQYF.

The V and J genes are TRBV5-4 and TRBJ1-2; 7 bases agree with TRBD1. This CDR3 is built from 13 residues. After removal of 4 bases from V and 4 bases from J, the junction contained 4 bases not matched to a gene. Germline loops: CDR1 SGHNT, CDR2 YYREEE (reference sequence). The DNA of the CDR3 is TGTGCCAGCAGCCCGGGACAGAGCTATGGCTACACCTTC. This gives the protein CASSPGQSYGYTF.

This clone has a single count. The chain employs TRBV10-3 and TRBJ2-7; no clear D. This CDR3 contains 14 residues. CDR1 ENHRY and CDR2 SYGVKD come from the germline V gene. V was shortened by 0 bases and J by 3 bases, with 9 bases between the two germline ends. CDR3 sequence (DNA): TGTGCCATCAGTGAGTCGCAGACAATCTACGAGCAGTACTTC. Protein product: CAISESQTIYEQYF.

This clone has a single count. The rearrangement joins TRBV28 to TRBJ1-1, with 9 nucleotides matching TRBD1. V shed 5 bases and J 1 base; nucleotides not matched to a gene: 11. The germline gives CDR1 MDHEN, CDR2 SYDVKM. CDR3 length: 17 amino acids. The DNA for the CDR3 is TGTGCCAGCAGTGCCCCGGGACAGGGCTCTAGGAACACTGAAGCTTTCTTT. It specifies CASSAPGQGSRNTEAFF. The variable domain in full, with the rest retrieved from reference TRBV28 and TRBJ1-1, is DVKVTQSSRYLVKRTGEKVFLECVQDMDHENMFWYRQDPGLGLRLIYFSYDVKMKEKGDIPEGYSVSREKKERFSLILESASTNQTSMYLCASSAPGQGSRNTEAFFGQGTRLTVV.

This chain connects TRBV4-3 to TRBJ2-4; 7 positions match TRBD1. The germline V gene has CDR1 LGHNA and CDR2 YSLEER. The CDR3 covers 16 residues. Germline trimming cut 0 bases from V and 9 bases from J; bases unmatched to any gene: 11. This CDR3 is CASSQDQGVGDSIQYF. The CDR3, as DNA: TGCGCCAGCAGCCAAGATCAGGGGGTGGGAGATAGCATTCAGTACTTC.

This rearrangement joins TRBV11-3 to TRBJ2-1; maybe TRBD2 (6 bases). Germline V gene data show CDR1 as SGHNT and CDR2 as YENEEA. Trimming removed 5 bases at V and 1 base at J, with 15 bases between. The CDR3 sequence is 16 residues long. The CDR3 sequence is CASSRRDSLSYNEQFF. In DNA, the CDR3 is TGTGCCAGCAGCCGAAGGGACTCGCTATCCTACAATGAGCAGTTCTTC.

The chain carries TRBV7-6 and TRBJ2-5; 10 bases map to TRBD2. The V gene end was trimmed by 1 base and the J gene end by 4 bases; junction bases not matched to a gene: 6. The CDR3 covers 16 residues. Looked up from germline, CDR1 is SGHVS and CDR2 is FNYEAQ. CDR3 region: CASSLEGAGGPETQYF. CDR3 coding DNA: TGTGCCAGCAGCTTAGAGGGAGCGGGAGGGCCAGAGACCCAGTACTTC.

V is TRBV28 and J is TRBJ1-3; 7 bases map to TRBD1. The CDR3 contains 15 residues. V shed 7 bases, J shed 0 bases, and the junction held 6 bases outside the gene matches. CDR1 and CDR2 (germline): MDHEN, SYDVKM. The CDR3 sequence: CASTTGARSGNTIYF. CDR3 sequence (DNA): TGTGCCAGCACCACAGGGGCCCGCTCTGGAAACACCATATATTTT.

V usage is TRBV5-5 and J usage is TRBJ2-5, with D possibly being TRBD2 (5 bases). V was shortened by 4 bases and J by 2 bases, with 18 bases between the two germline ends. This CDR3 has 16 amino acids. The V gene's germline CDR1 is SGHKS and CDR2 YYEKEE (reference sequence). In DNA form, the CDR3 reads TGTGCCAGCAGCAGAGGGCCACCCGAGGGTCAAGAGACCCAGTACTTC. Translating gives CASSRGPPEGQETQYF.

The chain employs TRBV11-2 and TRBJ2-7; TRBD2 aligns across 8 bases. J lost 5 bases, V lost 10 bases, and 7 bases had no gene match. The CDR3 sequence is 12 residues long. Germline CDR1 and CDR2: SGHAT and FQNNGV. CDR3 nucleotide sequence: TGTGCCACCCTGTTCGGGGGGGACGAGCAGTACTTC. It yields the protein CATLFGGDEQYF. The full variable domain, with the rest looked up from reference TRBV11-2 and TRBJ2-7, is EAGVAQSPRYKIIEKRQSVAFWCNPISGHATLYWYQQILGQGPKLLIQFQNNGVVDDSQLPKDRFSAERLKGVDSTLKIQPAKLEDSAVYLCATLFGGDEQYFGPGTRLTVT.

The chain joins TRBV10-3 to TRBJ1-5; 8 nucleotides match TRBD1. The germline V gene encodes CDR1 ENHRY and CDR2 SYGVKD. The CDR3 extends over 14 amino acids. V lost 6 bases to trimming and J lost 7 bases; unmatched junction nucleotides: 8. The CDR3 DNA sequence: TGTGCCATCAGACCGGACAGGGAGGGCCAGCCCCAGCATTTT. It specifies CAIRPDREGQPQHF.

The count of this clone is one. V is TRBV7-9 and J is TRBJ2-7; no definite D call. V shed 2 bases and J shed 9 bases, with 14 bases lying between them. This CDR3 is built from 13 residues. Germline values: CDR1 SEHNR, CDR2 FQNEAQ (reference sequence). The CDR3 protein is CASSLREDFGQYF. The CDR3 nucleotides are TGTGCCAGCAGCTTAAGAGAAGACTTCGGGCAGTACTTC. Together with reference TRBV7-9 and TRBJ2-7, the CDR3 gives the full variable domain: DTGVSQNPRHKITKRGQNVTFRCDPISEHNRLYWYRQTLGQGPEFLTYFQNEAQLEKSRLLSDRFSAERPKGSFSTLEIQRTEQGDSAMYLCASSLREDFGQYFGPGTRLTVT.

The chain joins TRBV9 to TRBJ2-5, with D tentatively TRBD1 (6 bases). V was cut by 3 bases and J by 6 bases, with 15 bases left in between. Germline V gene data show CDR1 as SGDLS and CDR2 as YYNGEE. This CDR3 contains 14 residues. CDR3 coding DNA: TGTGCCAGCAGCGGGGGTCAGGGGTTGCAGACCCAGTACTTC. It yields the protein CASSGGQGLQTQYF.

The chain has TRBV21-1 and TRBJ2-7; TRBD2 reflects the table's D call only, with no check against the DNA. TRBV21-1 is a known pseudogene. CDR3 size: 15 residues. CDR3 amino acids: CASTPPGLVIGEQYF. The CDR3 nucleotides are TGTGCCAGCACTCCACCGGGACTAGTGATAGGCGAGCAGTACTTC.